Each of the 29 T cell receptor beta chains below was sequenced from the same sample in a study of neurological immune-mediated disorders. The time point is: longitudinal time-point 1 (baseline). TCRdb reprocessed the 5' RACE reads with MiXCR, giving one entry per CDR3 protein. The sample carries approximately 53,000 distinct CDR3 sequences, roughly 10% recorded once. Material: PBMCs. These receptors were obtained from a woman between 40 and 55 years old in good health.

This clonotype was seen ten or more times. The rearrangement uses TRBV29-1 and TRBJ2-3; maybe TRBD1 (5 bases). Trimming removed 2 bases from V and 4 bases from J, with 10 bases in between. CDR1 and CDR2 (germline): SQVTM, ANQGSEA. The CDR3 loop spans 13 amino acids. CDR3 sequence (DNA): TGCAGCGTTGAAAACCAAGGGGCAGATACGCAGTATTTT. It encodes CSVENQGADTQYF.

This clonotype came up many times. The chain joins TRBV6-6 to TRBJ2-7; TRBD1 matches at 7 bases. V trimming: 6 bases; J trimming: 3 bases; junction bases outside the gene matches: 8. The germline CDR1 and CDR2 sequences are MNHNY and SVGAGI (reference sequence). This CDR3 has 14 residues. The CDR3 reads CASRLGQSNYEQYF. The CDR3 DNA sequence: TGTGCCAGCAGACTGGGACAGAGCAACTACGAGCAGTACTTC.

This clonotype was detected many times. This chain connects TRBV6-6 to TRBJ2-1; D may be TRBD2 (6 bases). Trimming cost V 8 bases and J 5 bases, with 19 bases left between them. The CDR3 consists of 15 residues. Germline V lookup: CDR1 MNHNY, CDR2 SVGAGI (reference sequence). DNA of the CDR3: TGTGCCAGCGGTATAATTGGCGGGAACCACAATGAGCAGTTCTTC. This gives the protein CASGIIGGNHNEQFF.

This clonotype was observed at least ten times. The J gene is TRBJ2-5, the V gene TRBV4-3; 8 positions match TRBD1. There are 14 residues in the CDR3. Germline-derived CDR1 and CDR2 are LGHNA and YSLEER. Trimming took 3 bases from V and 5 from J; bases not matched to a gene: 5. The CDR3 sequence is CASSHMTGEETQYF. The CDR3 DNA sequence: TGCGCCAGCAGCCACATGACAGGGGAGGAGACCCAGTACTTC.

At least ten counts were recorded for this clonotype. V gene TRBV7-9 combines with J gene TRBJ2-3, with 8 bases that match TRBD2. Germline V lookup: CDR1 SEHNR, CDR2 FQNEAQ (reference sequence). This CDR3 is built from 14 residues. With V trimmed by 5 bases and J by 5 bases, 6 bases remained unmatched. DNA of the CDR3: TGTGCCAGCAGCCCAAGCGGGGGAAGAGATACGCAGTATTTT. It specifies CASSPSGGRDTQYF.

This clonotype was seen ten or more times. V usage is TRBV6-5 and J usage is TRBJ1-5, with TRBD1 matching over 8 bases. V trimming: 8 bases; J trimming: 7 bases; junction bases outside the gene matches: 13. The germline CDR1 and CDR2 sequences are MNHEY and SVGAGI. The CDR3 length is 15 residues. In DNA form, the CDR3 reads TGTGCCAGCGGGGTCGGACAGGGTGTTTTCCAGCCCCAGCATTTT. This codes for CASGVGQGVFQPQHF.

This clonotype was detected only a few times. The V and J genes are TRBV20-1 and TRBJ1-1; D unresolved. Trimming left V 3 bases short and J 10 bases short, with 27 bases between. Germline CDR1 DFQATT, CDR2 SNEGSKA (reference sequence). CDR3 length equals 16 residues. The CDR3 protein is CSASPPSTTVLSGAFF. The CDR3 DNA is TGCAGTGCTAGCCCACCCTCGACGACGGTGCTGTCGGGAGCTTTCTTT.

This clonotype was seen many times. The J gene is TRBJ2-7, the V gene TRBV20-1, with TRBD1 identical over 7 bases. The germline V gene encodes CDR1 DFQATT and CDR2 SNEGSKA (reference sequence). The CDR3 has 11 residues. The V segment lost 4 bases and the J segment 5 bases; nucleotides outside the gene matches: 2. The CDR3 coding sequence is TGCAGTGCTAAGGACAGGAACGAGCAGTACTTC. Residues: CSAKDRNEQYF.

This clonotype appeared many times. The chain uses TRBV10-1 and TRBJ1-5; D gene ambiguous. The CDR3 runs 14 residues. Between the trimmed V and J ends, which lost 3 bases and 9 bases, there was a span of 15 bases. Germline V lookup: CDR1 WNHNN, CDR2 SYGVQD (reference sequence). CDR3 coding DNA: TGCGCCAGCAGTGAAGGTCCAGGCGAATGGCCCCAGCATTTT. As protein: CASSEGPGEWPQHF.

This clonotype was seen repeatedly, ten times or more. This sequence joins TRBV7-9 and TRBJ1-1, with D uncertain. Germline V gives CDR1 SEHNR, CDR2 FQNEAQ (reference sequence). V lost 6 bases and J lost 7, with 9 bases in between. This CDR3 comprises 11 residues. The CDR3, as DNA: TGTGCCAGCAGTAAGCGGATTGAAGCTTTCTTT. This gives the protein CASSKRIEAFF.

Many counts were recorded for this clonotype. The chain uses TRBV4-3 and TRBJ1-2, with 10 positions matching TRBD1. V trimming: 0 bases; J trimming: 4 bases; junction bases outside the gene matches: 8. CDR1 is LGHNA and CDR2 is YSLEER in the germline V gene. The CDR3 consists of 17 residues. CDR3 loop: CASSQDYGQGVIYGYTF. CDR3 DNA: TGCGCCAGCAGCCAAGACTACGGACAGGGGGTTATCTATGGCTACACCTTC.

This clonotype was seen repeatedly, ten times or more. The CDR3 spells CASSSGVPNTEAFF. The CDR3 DNA reads TGCGCCAGCAGCTCGGGAGTTCCGAACACTGAAGCTTTCTTT. This chain links TRBV5-1 with TRBJ1-1; D gene ambiguous. The germline V gene has CDR1 SGHRS and CDR2 YFSETQ. Trimming cost V 3 bases and J 1 base, with 10 bases left between them. CDR3 length equals 14 residues. The full variable domain, with the rest looked up from reference TRBV5-1 and TRBJ1-1, is KAGVTQTPRYLIKTRGQQVTLSCSPISGHRSVSWYQQTPGQGLQFLFEYFSETQRNKGNFPGRFSGRQFSNSRSEMNVSTLELGDSALYLCASSSGVPNTEAFFGQGTRLTVV.

This clonotype occurred many times. The J gene is TRBJ1-6, the V gene TRBV6-2 or TRBV6-3; 9 bases fit TRBD1. The CDR3 totals 16 residues. Germline loops: CDR1 MNHEY, CDR2 SVGEGT. V gave up 5 bases and J gave up 8 bases; unmatched junction bases: 10. CDR3 bases: TGTGCCAGCAGTCTCCAAGGACAGGGGCTACATTCACCCCTCCACTTT. This gives the protein CASSLQGQGLHSPLHF.

The chain combines TRBV18 with TRBJ2-7; 10 nucleotides align to TRBD2. J gave up 0 bases and V 2 bases, and 4 bases lay outside the gene matches. The CDR3 is made up of 16 amino acids. Germline-derived CDR1 and CDR2 are KGHSH and LQKENI. The CDR3 sequence: CASSPGLAASSYEQYF. For the CDR3, the DNA is TGTGCCAGCTCACCAGGACTAGCGGCTAGCTCCTACGAGCAGTACTTC.

This chain uses TRBV6-2 or TRBV6-3 with TRBJ2-1, with 13 nucleotides matching TRBD2. The trim removed 0 bases at V and 5 bases at J, leaving 7 bases unmatched. CDR1 and CDR2 from the germline V gene are MNHEY and SVGEGT. This CDR3 is built from 18 residues. Here the CDR3 reads CASSYSTSGRDLDNEQFF. CDR3 DNA sequence: TGTGCCAGCAGTTACTCTACTAGCGGGAGGGACTTGGACAATGAGCAGTTCTTC.

This clonotype was detected ten times or more. The rearrangement links TRBV20-1 to TRBJ2-3, with D possibly being TRBD2 (5 bases). The germline CDR1 and CDR2 sequences are DFQATT and SNEGSKA (reference sequence). Trimming pared 0 bases from V and 3 bases from J, leaving 10 bases between. The CDR3 contains 14 residues. CDR3: CSARDEGLTDTQYF. CDR3 DNA: TGCAGTGCTAGAGATGAGGGCCTTACAGATACGCAGTATTTT.

This clonotype was observed a handful of times. This chain uses TRBV12-3 or TRBV12-4 with TRBJ2-5; D possibly corresponds to TRBD2 (6 bases). The V and J ends lost 0 bases and 2 bases respectively, with 7 bases between them. The CDR3 runs to 14 residues. The CDR3 DNA is TGTGCCAGCAGTTTAGCGGGGGGTCAAGAGACCCAGTACTTC. Translating gives CASSLAGGQETQYF.

With regard to this clonotype: This may stem from a read error, because a much larger clone lies one nucleotide away. This rearrangement joins TRBV6-2 or TRBV6-3 to TRBJ1-1; tentatively, D is TRBD1 (6 bases). The CDR3 is 12 residues long. Germline values: CDR1 MNHEY, CDR2 SVGEGT. V lost 7 bases to trimming and J lost 7 bases, with 13 bases between them. The CDR3 region has the DNA TGTGCCAGCATTTCGGACAGATTTGAAGCTTTCTTT. Translated, it gives CASISDRFEAFF.

This clonotype was observed many times. The CDR3 bases are TGCAGTGCTCAGAAGGGGGGGCTCGGCTATGGCTACACCTTC. Translated: CSAQKGGLGYGYTF. V is TRBV20-1 and J is TRBJ1-2; D is perhaps TRBD1 (6 bases). Germline CDR1 and CDR2: DFQATT and SNEGSKA (reference sequence). The germline V and J ends were trimmed by 5 bases and 4 bases, with 17 bases remaining between them. The length of the CDR3 is 14 residues.

Only a few counts were recorded for this clonotype. J is TRBJ2-7 and V is TRBV18; TRBD2 aligns across 10 bases. The V and J ends lost 1 base and 0 bases, in that order; junction bases with no gene match: 3. The CDR3 contains 16 residues. CDR1 KGHSH and CDR2 LQKENI come from the germline V gene. CDR3 in amino acids: CASSPRLAGSSYEQYF. For the CDR3, the DNA is TGTGCCAGCTCACCACGACTAGCGGGTTCCTCCTACGAGCAGTACTTC.

In the case of this clonotype: The junction differs from germline at one of its ends, possibly a read error. The rearrangement links TRBV4-1 to TRBJ2-7; no firm D call. Germline lookup yields CDR1 MGHRA and CDR2 YSYEKL. This CDR3 region has 14 residues. The CDR3 sequence: CANSLLLGSYEQYF. CDR3 bases: TGCGCCAACAGCCTCTTGTTGGGGTCATACGAGCAGTACTTC.

This clonotype was picked up many times. The rearrangement uses TRBV7-2 and TRBJ2-7, with D uncertain. Germline V lookup: CDR1 SGHTA, CDR2 FQGNSA. Trimming took off 5 bases at V and 2 bases at J, with 16 bases between the two ends. This CDR3 is 15 amino acids long. CDR3 sequence reads: CASSRTLTVTYEQYF. For the CDR3, the DNA is TGTGCCAGCAGCCGCACATTGACTGTTACCTACGAGCAGTACTTC.

The table lists this clonotype with many counts. The V and J genes are TRBV6-5 and TRBJ1-2; no reliable D call. The CDR3 totals 14 residues. Between the trimmed V and J ends, which lost 0 bases and 6 bases, there was a span of 11 bases. Germline CDR1 reads MNHEY; CDR2 reads SVGAGI. The CDR3 protein is CASSYSRVPNGYTF. The CDR3, as DNA: TGTGCCAGCAGTTACTCGAGGGTCCCCAATGGCTACACCTTC.

Ten or more counts support this clonotype. The genes are TRBV29-1 and TRBJ2-7, with 9 bases lining up with TRBD1. Germline CDR1 SQVTM, CDR2 ANQGSEA. The length of the CDR3 is 14 residues. V lost 6 bases to trimming and J lost 4 bases; unmatched junction nucleotides: 10. The CDR3 sequence: CSVASGTGNYEQYF. CDR3 nucleotide sequence: TGCAGCGTAGCCTCCGGGACAGGGAATTACGAGCAGTACTTC.

This clonotype was picked up many times. The chain combines TRBV9 with TRBJ2-1; 11 positions match TRBD1. Trimming cost V 4 bases and J 7 bases; bases outside gene matches: 7. Looked up from germline, CDR1 is SGDLS and CDR2 is YYNGEE. The CDR3 sequence is 15 residues long. CDR3 nucleotide sequence: TGTGCCAGCAGCCTGCGGGGACAGGGGGGAAATGAGCAGTTCTTC. Translation gives CASSLRGQGGNEQFF.

This clonotype occurred many times. This may come from a read error, since a much larger clone is one base off. V is TRBV20-1 and J is TRBJ2-3, with 12 bases matching TRBD2. Germline CDR1 reads DFQATT; CDR2 reads SNEGSKA (reference sequence). The CDR3 covers 15 residues. Trimming at V came to 8 bases and at J to 1 base, leaving 7 bases not matched to a gene. The CDR3 is CSTFPSGRGTDTQYF. The CDR3 nucleotides are TGCAGTACTTTCCCTAGCGGGAGGGGCACAGATACGCAGTATTTT.

This clonotype is labeled medium-sized. The chain combines TRBV18 with TRBJ2-2, with D perhaps assigned TRBD1 or TRBD2 (5 bases each). The germline V gene has CDR1 KGHSH and CDR2 LQKENI. Trimming stripped 4 bases from V and 4 bases from J, with 16 bases between. The CDR3 runs to 16 residues. The CDR3 spells CASSLRAVQGTGELFF. The DNA of the CDR3 is TGTGCCAGCTCACTGCGGGCGGTCCAGGGCACCGGGGAGCTGTTTTTT.

This clonotype has at least ten counts. The chain combines TRBV6-2 or TRBV6-3 with TRBJ2-7; 9 bases map to TRBD1. With V trimmed by 2 bases and J by 6 bases, 8 bases remained unmatched. This CDR3 spans 15 amino acids. Germline V lookup: CDR1 MNHEY, CDR2 SVGEGT. In nucleotides, the CDR3 is TGTGCCAGCAGTTACGGAGGGACAGGGAGCGCCGAGCAGTACTTC. Its protein is CASSYGGTGSAEQYF.

The sample holds many counts of this clonotype. The V call is TRBV15, the J call TRBJ2-5; the D gene could be TRBD1 or TRBD2 (6 bases each). Trimming took off 5 bases at V and 4 bases at J, with 17 bases between the two ends. Germline V gives CDR1 LNHNV, CDR2 YYDKDF (reference sequence). CDR3 length: 15 amino acids. For the CDR3, the DNA is TGTGCCACCAGCCGAAAAAGGGGGGAAGGAGAGACCCAGTACTTC. Encoded protein: CATSRKRGEGETQYF.